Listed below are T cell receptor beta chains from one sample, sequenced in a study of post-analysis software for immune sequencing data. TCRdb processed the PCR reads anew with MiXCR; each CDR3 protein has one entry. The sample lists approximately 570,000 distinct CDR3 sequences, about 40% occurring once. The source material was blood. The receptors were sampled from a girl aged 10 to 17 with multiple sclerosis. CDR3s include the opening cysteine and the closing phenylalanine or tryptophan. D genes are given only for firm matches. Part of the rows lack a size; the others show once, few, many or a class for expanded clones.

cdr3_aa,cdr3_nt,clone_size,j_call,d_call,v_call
CASSEDWATTDTQYF,TGTGCCAGCAGTGAAGATTGGGCCACCACAGATACGCAGTATTTT,.,TRBJ2-3,.,TRBV6-1
CSASVTGDISYNEQFF,TGCAGTGCTAGCGTTACAGGGGACATCTCCTACAATGAGCAGTTCTTC,.,TRBJ2-1,TRBD1,TRBV20-1
CASSIRPNVLPDTQYF,TGTGCCAGCAGCATAAGGCCCAACGTTCTCCCAGATACGCAGTATTTT,.,TRBJ2-3,.,TRBV7-8
CASSQFGQGGEKLFF,TGTGCCAGCAGCCAGTTCGGACAGGGTGGAGAAAAACTGTTTTTT,.,TRBJ1-4,TRBD1,TRBV7-9
CASSLVAGGDPTSTYEQYF,TGCGCCAGCAGCTTGGTGGCAGGGGGCGATCCGACCTCGACCTACGAGCAGTACTTC,.,TRBJ2-7,TRBD1,TRBV5-1
CASSSQEGWKGYTF,TGTGCCAGCAGCAGTCAAGAAGGGTGGAAAGGCTACACCTTC,once,TRBJ1-2,.,TRBV5-6
CASRGTGTNYGYTF,TGTGCCTCCAGGGGGACAGGTACCAACTATGGCTACACCTTC,.,TRBJ1-2,TRBD1,TRBV6-6
CASTGQSSGANVLTF,TGCGCCAGCACCGGACAGAGCTCTGGGGCCAACGTCCTGACTTTC,few,TRBJ2-6,.,TRBV5-1
CASSPGTGASHEQYF,TGTGCCAGCAGCCCAGGGACAGGGGCTTCCCACGAGCAGTACTTC,.,TRBJ2-7,TRBD1,TRBV7-9
CASSLASGYTYNEQFF,TGTGCCAGCAGCTTAGCTAGCGGCTATACCTACAATGAGCAGTTCTTC,.,TRBJ2-1,.,TRBV7-2
CASSHEGGQKYEQYF,TGTGCCAGCAGCCACGAGGGAGGACAGAAATACGAGCAGTACTTC,.,TRBJ2-7,.,TRBV7-2